This T cell receptor beta chain was identified during a study of blood T cell repertoires in COVID-19. At the level of the study: COVID-19 samples, acute and convalescent, were from the United States, Italy and Spain.

This CDR3 region has 14 residues. Trimming cost V 2 bases and J 11 bases, with 15 bases left between them. Germline lookup yields CDR1 MNHEY and CDR2 SVGAGI. In this sample, this clone turned up once. Measured with immunoSEQ multiplex PCR; TCRdb has only the in-frame clones, and not every one. Here the sample spans about 440,000 clones, about 87% being singletons. The chain uses TRBV6-5 and TRBJ1-4; D is perhaps TRBD1 (5 bases). The TCR was taken from a woman aged 45-60 years with COVID-19, enrolled during active disease. Source material: peripheral blood. DNA of the CDR3: TGTGCCAGCAGTTACGGCGCTCCGGGGACTAAACTGTTTTTT. This sequence encodes CASSYGAPGTKLFF.